Following are 23 T cell receptor beta chains from one sample sequenced in a study of early T cells in non-severe SARS-CoV-2 infection listed by TCRdb under 2021. The library came from 5' RACE. Sequenced on a NextSeq 500. TCRdb took the public reads, trimmed them with fastp at Q25, ran MiXCR for clone calling and kept in-frame beta chains. One record per CDR3 amino acid sequence lists the most common genes and DNA. The sample table contains about 35,000 distinct CDR3 sequences; only one count was recorded for 4.5% to 7% of them. The ten largest clones add up to roughly 4% of the sample. Source: whole blood, taken at baseline. The receptors were gathered from an adult who was a healthcare worker with PCR-confirmed SARS-CoV-2 infection or an uninfected control (not recorded which).

This clonotype has ten or more counts. The chain joins TRBV20-1 to TRBJ2-1, with 9 positions matching TRBD2. Per the germline V gene, CDR1 is DFQATT and CDR2 is SNEGSKA (reference sequence). The CDR3 is 14 amino acids. The junction had 12 bases not matched to a gene; V was cut back by 6 bases and J by 9 bases. The CDR3 spells CSAELAGGPGEQFF. CDR3 sequence (DNA): TGCAGTGCGGAATTGGCGGGAGGGCCGGGTGAGCAGTTCTTC.

This clonotype appeared many times. The DNA for the CDR3 is TGTGCCAGCAGCCCACAGGGGCCCTGGGGTGAGCAGTTCTTC. Its protein is CASSPQGPWGEQFF. The chain has TRBV11-2 and TRBJ2-1, with 7 bases that match TRBD1. Germline V CDR1 and CDR2: SGHAT, FQNNGV. The CDR3 is made up of 14 amino acids. V was clipped by 5 bases and J by 9 bases; unmatched bases: 10.

This clonotype has at least ten counts. V gene TRBV5-1 combines with J gene TRBJ1-4; possible D gene TRBD1, 5 bases. The CDR3 is made up of 16 amino acids. V was trimmed by 4 bases and J by 0 bases, leaving 13 bases between them. Germline-derived CDR1 and CDR2 are SGHRS and YFSETQ. CDR3 nucleotide sequence: TGCGCCAGCAGCGGAGCGGTGGGGGCAACTAATGAAAAACTGTTTTTT. It encodes CASSGAVGATNEKLFF.

This clonotype was seen repeatedly, ten times or more. The V and J genes are TRBV12-3 or TRBV12-4 and TRBJ2-1, with TRBD2 matching over 9 bases. V lost 8 bases to trimming and J lost 8 bases; unmatched junction nucleotides: 10. This CDR3 is built from 14 residues. The CDR3 coding sequence is TGTGCCAGCCGGTGGGGTAGCGGGAGATATGAGCAGTTCTTC. It translates to CASRWGSGRYEQFF.

This clonotype was picked up many times. The CDR3 here is CATGADSLSYEQYF. The CDR3 DNA follows: TGTGCCACCGGGGCGGACAGCTTATCCTACGAGCAGTACTTC. The chain uses TRBV15 and TRBJ2-7; tentatively, D is TRBD1 (6 bases). The germline gives CDR1 LNHNV, CDR2 YYDKDF (reference sequence). This CDR3 has 14 residues. Trimming cost V 8 bases and J 1 base, with 15 bases left between them.

This clonotype was found many times. The genes are TRBV7-2 and TRBJ2-1, with TRBD2 matching 13 bases. Trimming at V came to 4 bases and at J to 16 bases, leaving 4 bases not matched to a gene. Per the germline V gene, CDR1 is SGHTA and CDR2 is FQGNSA. The CDR3 extends over 12 amino acids. CDR3 loop: CASSSRTSGRFF. The CDR3 bases are TGTGCCAGCAGCTCTCGGACTAGCGGGAGATTCTTC.

The V gene is TRBV5-4, the J gene TRBJ2-7; tentatively, D is TRBD2 (6 bases). CDR1 is SGHNT and CDR2 is YYREEE in the germline V gene (reference sequence). The CDR3 has 13 amino acids. V lost 2 bases to trimming and J lost 1 base, with 7 bases between them. The CDR3 loop is CASSFGGSYEQYF. The CDR3 DNA is TGTGCCAGCAGCTTTGGGGGGTCCTACGAGCAGTACTTC.

This clonotype was observed at least ten times. The chain recombines TRBV7-9 with TRBJ2-5; 9 positions agree with TRBD2. Germline assignment: CDR1 SEHNR and CDR2 FQNEAQ (reference sequence). CDR3 size: 15 residues. The junction had 3 bases not matched to a gene; V was cut back by 3 bases and J by 1 base. The CDR3 sequence is CASSFSGGLQETQYF. CDR3 DNA sequence: TGTGCCAGCAGCTTTAGCGGGGGCCTCCAAGAGACCCAGTACTTC.

This clonotype has just a few counts. V is TRBV5-1 and J is TRBJ1-1, with D tentatively TRBD1 (6 bases). Germline V gene data show CDR1 as SGHRS and CDR2 as YFSETQ. Trimming cost V 4 bases and J 1 base, with 11 bases left between them. This CDR3 comprises 14 residues. CDR3 coding DNA: TGCGCCAGCAGCGTCGGACAGACGAACACTGAAGCTTTCTTT. This codes for CASSVGQTNTEAFF.

Within the sample, this clonotype is medium-sized. This chain joins TRBV7-6 and TRBJ2-5; 7 positions match TRBD2. The V gene's germline CDR1 is SGHVS and CDR2 FNYEAQ. V was pared by 3 bases and J by 1 base, with 8 bases of the junction left unmatched. CDR3 size: 16 residues. As DNA, the CDR3 is TGTGCCAGCAGCTTTTTGAGGCGGGGGAGCCAAGAGACCCAGTACTTC. This codes for CASSFLRRGSQETQYF.

This clonotype has ten or more counts. The rearrangement links TRBV5-4 to TRBJ2-3, with 7 positions matching TRBD2. The V segment lost 0 bases and the J segment 2 bases; nucleotides outside the gene matches: 3. The germline CDR1 and CDR2 sequences are SGHNT and YYREEE (reference sequence). This CDR3 is built from 15 residues. CDR3 residues: CASSLDRGVTDTQYF. CDR3 bases: TGTGCCAGCAGCTTGGACCGGGGGGTCACAGATACGCAGTATTTT.

This clonotype was counted a few times. The chain uses TRBV30 and TRBJ1-5; D gene ambiguous. The CDR3 has 12 residues. V was cut by 0 bases and J by 6 bases, with 6 bases left in between. Germline V gene sequence: CDR1 GTSNPN, CDR2 SVGIG (reference sequence). CDR3 sequence: CAWSVQGQPQHF. CDR3 sequence (DNA): TGTGCCTGGAGTGTACAAGGTCAGCCCCAGCATTTT.

This clonotype showed up many times. As DNA, the CDR3 is TGTGCCAGCAGCTCCGGGAGCTCCTACAATGAGCAGTTCTTC. Protein sequence: CASSSGSSYNEQFF. The chain couples TRBV11-3 to TRBJ2-1; tentatively, D is TRBD2 (6 bases). This CDR3 region has 14 residues. The V gene lost 4 bases and the J gene lost 0 bases, with 7 bases spanning the gap. CDR1 is SGHNT, CDR2 YENEEA, per germline.

This clonotype was counted ten times or more. The rearrangement links TRBV7-8 to TRBJ2-3; D is ambiguous. The V and J ends lost 5 bases and 3 bases respectively, with 18 bases between them. Germline V CDR1 and CDR2: SGHVS, FQNEAQ. The CDR3 has 16 amino acids. The CDR3: CASSLRRALSTDTQYF. CDR3 DNA: TGTGCCAGCAGCCTCCGTAGGGCGCTGTCGACAGATACGCAGTATTTT.

This clonotype was detected many times. This sequence joins TRBV12-3 or TRBV12-4 and TRBJ1-5, with D possibly being TRBD1 (6 bases). CDR3 length: 15 amino acids. Trimming took 8 bases from V and 1 from J, leaving 15 bases between them. CDR3 loop: CASAAVGGSNQPQHF. The DNA for the CDR3 is TGTGCCAGCGCCGCGGTCGGGGGCAGCAATCAGCCCCAGCATTTT.

This clonotype was seen a few times. Since a much larger clone is just one base distant, this may be a read error. The chain uses TRBV7-6 and TRBJ2-3, with 7 bases identical to TRBD1. The CDR3 covers 14 residues. In germline, CDR1 is SGHVS, CDR2 FNYEAQ. In DNA, the CDR3 is TGTGTCAGCAGCCCAGTGGGACAGACAGATACGCAGTATTTT. Amino acids: CVSSPVGQTDTQYF.

There are many counts of this clonotype. The genes are TRBV10-1 and TRBJ2-7, with D tentatively TRBD2 (5 bases). The V and J ends lost 3 bases and 4 bases respectively, with 19 bases between them. This CDR3 has 16 residues. CDR1 is WNHNN and CDR2 is SYGVQD in the germline V gene (reference sequence). CDR3 in amino acids: CASSDSSPRGLYEQYF. The CDR3 nucleotides are TGCGCCAGCAGTGACTCTAGCCCTCGCGGGTTATACGAGCAGTACTTC.

This clonotype was observed at least ten times. This rearrangement joins TRBV6-5 to TRBJ2-6, with D unclear. V dropped 7 bases and J dropped 1 base, with 11 bases sitting between them. There are 15 residues in the CDR3. From germline, CDR1 is MNHEY and CDR2 SVGAGI. This chain's CDR3 is CASTPRQSGANVLTF. CDR3 sequence (DNA): TGTGCCAGCACCCCCCGGCAGTCTGGGGCCAACGTCCTGACTTTC.

This clonotype appeared many times. V usage is TRBV15 and J usage is TRBJ2-5; D unclear. This CDR3 has 11 residues. The V end lost 3 bases, the J end lost 5 bases, and 4 bases lay between the germline ends. Germline loops: CDR1 LNHNV, CDR2 YYDKDF (reference sequence). The CDR3 DNA follows: TGTGCCACCAGCAGCTACGAGACCCAGTACTTC. It yields the protein CATSSYETQYF.

This clonotype occurred many times. The V and J genes are TRBV7-2 and TRBJ1-5, with TRBD1 matching over 8 bases. CDR3 size: 15 residues. Looked up from germline, CDR1 is SGHTA and CDR2 is FQGNSA. Unmatched junction bases numbered 4, after V lost 2 bases and J lost 4 bases. The CDR3 is CASSLTRQGNQPQHF. CDR3 nucleotides: TGTGCCAGCAGCTTAACCCGACAGGGGAATCAGCCCCAGCATTTT.

This clonotype occurred many times. The chain joins TRBV30 to TRBJ1-5; 12 bases line up with TRBD1. CDR1 is GTSNPN, CDR2 SVGIG, per germline (reference sequence). The J segment lost 6 bases and the V segment lost 3 bases, leaving 3 bases of the junction unmatched. The CDR3 is 14 residues long. DNA of the CDR3: TGTGCCTGGAGAGGGACAGGGGGCAGTCAGCCCCAGCATTTT. Its translation is CAWRGTGGSQPQHF. Looking up the rest from reference TRBV30 and TRBJ1-5 gives the full variable domain: SQTIHQWPATLVQPVGSPLSLECTVEGTSNPNLYWYRQAAGRGLQLLFYSVGIGQISSEVPQNLSASRPQDRQFILSSKKLLLSDSGFYLCAWRGTGGSQPQHFGDGTRLSIL.

The table lists this clonotype with many counts. The genes are TRBV19 and TRBJ1-5; D unclear. This CDR3 is 16 amino acids long. V lost 1 base and J 3 bases, leaving 13 bases between the germline ends. The germline V gene has CDR1 LNHDA and CDR2 SQIVND (reference sequence). The CDR3 nucleotides are TGTGCCAGTAGTATAGGAGGGCCCCATTCCAATCAGCCCCAGCATTTT. It yields the protein CASSIGGPHSNQPQHF. Filled out from reference TRBV19 and TRBJ1-5, the complete variable domain reads DGGITQSPKYLFRKEGQNVTLSCEQNLNHDAMYWYRQDPGQGLRLIYYSQIVNDFQKGDIAEGYSVSREKKESFPLTVTSAQKNPTAFYLCASSIGGPHSNQPQHFGDGTRLSIL.

Relative to its sample, this clonotype is medium-sized. The J gene is TRBJ2-7, the V gene TRBV18; the D gene is possibly TRBD1 (6 bases). Germline lookup yields CDR1 KGHSH and CDR2 LQKENI. V lost 3 bases and J 4 bases, leaving 16 bases between the germline ends. CDR3 size: 15 residues. CDR3 residues: CASSPRQDLGYEQYF. The CDR3 nucleotides are TGTGCCAGCTCACCTAGACAGGACTTAGGGTACGAGCAGTACTTC.